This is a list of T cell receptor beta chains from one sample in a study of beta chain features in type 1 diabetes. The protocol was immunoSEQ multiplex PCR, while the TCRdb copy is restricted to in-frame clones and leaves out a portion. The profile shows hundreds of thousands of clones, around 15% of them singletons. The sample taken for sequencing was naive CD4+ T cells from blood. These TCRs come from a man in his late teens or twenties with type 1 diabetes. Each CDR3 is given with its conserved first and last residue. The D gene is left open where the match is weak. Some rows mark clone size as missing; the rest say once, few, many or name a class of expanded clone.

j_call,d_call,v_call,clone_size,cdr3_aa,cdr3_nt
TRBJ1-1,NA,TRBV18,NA,CASSPRGDTEAFF,TGTGCCAGCTCACCAAGGGGGGACACTGAAGCTTTCTTT
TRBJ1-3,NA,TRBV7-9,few,CASSAGQLSGNTIYF,TGTGCCAGCAGCGCCGGACAGCTCTCTGGAAACACCATATATTTT
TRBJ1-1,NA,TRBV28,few,CASYQGSIATEAFF,TGTGCCAGCTACCAAGGGAGTATCGCCACTGAAGCTTTCTTT
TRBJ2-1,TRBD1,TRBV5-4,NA,CASRGTGRKDEQFF,TGTGCCAGCAGAGGGACAGGGCGAAAGGATGAGCAGTTCTTC
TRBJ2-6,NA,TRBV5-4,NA,CASSPGGGPFSGANVLTF,TGTGCCAGCAGCCCCGGAGGGGGGCCCTTTTCTGGGGCCAACGTCCTGACTTTC
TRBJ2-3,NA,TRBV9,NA,CASSDHPMEDTQYF,TGTGCCAGCAGCGATCACCCGATGGAAGATACGCAGTATTTT
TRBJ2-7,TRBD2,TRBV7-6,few,CASSLEGRGVRSSYEQYF,TGTGCCAGCAGCTTAGAAGGGCGGGGGGTTCGAAGCTCCTACGAGCAGTACTTC
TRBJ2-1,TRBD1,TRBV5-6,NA,CASSLAGQGYNEQFF,TGTGCCAGCAGCTTGGCGGGACAGGGGTACAATGAGCAGTTCTTC
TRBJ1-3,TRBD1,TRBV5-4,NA,CASSTPGQGVSNTIYF,TGTGCCAGCAGCACTCCGGGACAGGGGGTATCAAACACCATATATTTT
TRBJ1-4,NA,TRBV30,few,CAWSPSGSTNEKLFF,TGTGCCTGGAGTCCTTCAGGGTCAACTAATGAAAAACTGTTTTTT
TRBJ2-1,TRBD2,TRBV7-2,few,CASSIEVLAGYNEQFF,TGTGCCAGCAGCATAGAGGTTCTAGCGGGGTACAATGAGCAGTTCTTC
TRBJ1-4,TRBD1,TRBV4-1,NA,CASSQDLGQEEKLFF,TGCGCCAGCAGCCAAGACTTGGGACAGGAAGAAAAACTGTTTTTT
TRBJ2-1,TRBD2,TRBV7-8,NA,CASSQYHLAGRYNEQFF,TGTGCCAGCAGCCAGTACCATTTAGCGGGAAGGTACAATGAGCAGTTCTTC
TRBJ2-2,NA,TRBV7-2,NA,CASSPKVANTGELFF,TGTGCCAGCAGCCCCAAGGTTGCGAACACCGGGGAGCTGTTTTTT
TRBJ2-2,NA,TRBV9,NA,CASSESGATGELFF,TGTGCCAGCAGTGAGTCCGGGGCGACCGGGGAGCTGTTTTTT
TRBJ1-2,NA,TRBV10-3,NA,CAISESRSGGSKDGYTF,TGTGCCATCAGTGAGTCGAGGAGTGGGGGAAGTAAAGATGGCTACACCTTC
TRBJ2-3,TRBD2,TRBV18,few,CASSPGSGGTADTQYF,TGTGCCAGCTCACCTGGTAGCGGGGGGACCGCAGATACGCAGTATTTT
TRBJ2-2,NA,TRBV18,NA,CASSLRGQNTGELFF,TGTGCCAGCTCTCTCAGGGGACAGAACACCGGGGAGCTGTTTTTT
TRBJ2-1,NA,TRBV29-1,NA,CSVDSPPAGFNEQFF,TGCAGCGTTGATTCGCCCCCCGCTGGGTTCAATGAGCAGTTCTTC
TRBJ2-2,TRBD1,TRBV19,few,CASSTGQGTGELFF,TGTGCCAGTAGTACCGGACAGGGCACCGGGGAGCTGTTTTTT
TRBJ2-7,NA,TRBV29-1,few,CSMWDLYEQYF,TGCAGCATGTGGGACCTCTACGAGCAGTACTTC
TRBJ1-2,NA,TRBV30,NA,CLAGRANYGYTF,TGTCTGGCAGGGAGAGCTAACTATGGCTACACCTTC
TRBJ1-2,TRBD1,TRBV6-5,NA,CASAIPTGENYGYTF,TGTGCCAGCGCTATTCCGACAGGGGAGAACTATGGCTACACCTTC
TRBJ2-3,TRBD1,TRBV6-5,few,CASRRRDRHTDTQYF,TGTGCCAGCAGGAGACGGGACAGACACACAGATACGCAGTATTTT
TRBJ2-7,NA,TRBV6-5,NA,CASTLPAVGYEQYF,TGTGCCAGCACCCTACCGGCGGTTGGCTACGAGCAGTACTTC
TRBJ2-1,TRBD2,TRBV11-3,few,CASSFGEGTDSYNEQFF,TGTGCCAGCAGCTTCGGGGAGGGGACCGACTCCTACAATGAGCAGTTCTTC
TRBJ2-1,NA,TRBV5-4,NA,CASSLAKVNEQFF,TGTGCCAGCAGCTTGGCCAAGGTGAATGAGCAGTTCTTC
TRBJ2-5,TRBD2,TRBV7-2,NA,CASSLGLAGRETQYF,TGTGCCAGCAGCTTAGGGCTAGCGGGGAGAGAGACCCAGTACTTC
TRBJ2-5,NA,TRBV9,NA,CASSVGQGRGETQYF,TGTGCCAGCAGCGTAGGACAGGGGAGGGGAGAGACCCAGTACTTC
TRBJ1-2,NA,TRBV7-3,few,CASSLTGANYGYTF,TGTGCCAGCAGCTTAACGGGAGCTAACTATGGCTACACCTTC
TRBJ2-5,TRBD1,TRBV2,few,CASSLDRGLYETQYF,TGTGCCAGCAGTTTAGACAGGGGTCTTTATGAGACCCAGTACTTC
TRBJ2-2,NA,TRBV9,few,CASSQKTNTGELFF,TGTGCCAGCTCCCAGAAAACAAACACCGGGGAGCTGTTTTTT